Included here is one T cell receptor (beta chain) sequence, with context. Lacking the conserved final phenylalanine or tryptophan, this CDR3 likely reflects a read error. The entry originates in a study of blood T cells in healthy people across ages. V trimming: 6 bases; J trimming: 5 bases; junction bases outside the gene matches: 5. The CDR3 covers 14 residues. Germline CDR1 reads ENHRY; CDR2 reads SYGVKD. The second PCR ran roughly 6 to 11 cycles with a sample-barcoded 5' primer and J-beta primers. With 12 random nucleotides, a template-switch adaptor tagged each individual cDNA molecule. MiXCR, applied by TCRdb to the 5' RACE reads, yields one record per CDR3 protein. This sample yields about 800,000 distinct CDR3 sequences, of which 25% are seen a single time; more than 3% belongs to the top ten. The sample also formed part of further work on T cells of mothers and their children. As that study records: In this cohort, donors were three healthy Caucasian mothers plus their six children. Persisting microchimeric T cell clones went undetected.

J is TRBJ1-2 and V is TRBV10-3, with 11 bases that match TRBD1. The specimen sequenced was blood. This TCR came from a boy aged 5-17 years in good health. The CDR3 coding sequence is TGTGCCATCAGGGGGACAGGGGGAATTTATGGCTACACCCTC. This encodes CAIRGTGGIYGYTL.